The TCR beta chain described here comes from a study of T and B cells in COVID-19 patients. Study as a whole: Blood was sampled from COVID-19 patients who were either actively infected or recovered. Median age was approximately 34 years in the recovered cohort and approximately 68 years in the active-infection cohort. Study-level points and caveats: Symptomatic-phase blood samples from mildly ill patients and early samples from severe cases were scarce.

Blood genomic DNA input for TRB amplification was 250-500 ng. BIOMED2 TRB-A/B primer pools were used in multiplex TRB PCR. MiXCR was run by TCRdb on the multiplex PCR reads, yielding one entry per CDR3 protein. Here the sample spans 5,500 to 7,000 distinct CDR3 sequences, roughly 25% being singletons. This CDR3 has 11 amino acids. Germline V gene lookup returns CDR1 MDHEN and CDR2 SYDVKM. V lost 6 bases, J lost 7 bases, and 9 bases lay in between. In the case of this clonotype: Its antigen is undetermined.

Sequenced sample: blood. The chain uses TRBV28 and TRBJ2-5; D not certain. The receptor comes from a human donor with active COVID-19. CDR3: CASRSPGTQYF. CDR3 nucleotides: TGTGCCAGCAGATCACCCGGGACCCAGTACTTC.